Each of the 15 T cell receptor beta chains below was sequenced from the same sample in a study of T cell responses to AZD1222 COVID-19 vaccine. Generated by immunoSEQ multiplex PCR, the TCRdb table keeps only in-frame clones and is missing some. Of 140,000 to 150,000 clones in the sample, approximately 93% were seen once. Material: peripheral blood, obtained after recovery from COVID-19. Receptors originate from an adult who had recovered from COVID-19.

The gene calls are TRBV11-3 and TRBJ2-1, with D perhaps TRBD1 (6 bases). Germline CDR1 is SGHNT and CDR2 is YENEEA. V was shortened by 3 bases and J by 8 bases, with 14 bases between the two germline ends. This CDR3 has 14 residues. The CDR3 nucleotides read TGTGCCAGCAGCTTCTCGGGGACAAGGCATGAGCAGTTCTTC. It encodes CASSFSGTRHEQFF. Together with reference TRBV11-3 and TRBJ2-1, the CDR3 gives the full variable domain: EAGVVQSPRYKIIEKKQPVAFWCNPISGHNTLYWYLQNLGQGPELLIRYENEEAVDDSQLPKDRFSAERLKGVDSTLKIQPAELGDSAVYLCASSFSGTRHEQFFGPGTRLTVL.

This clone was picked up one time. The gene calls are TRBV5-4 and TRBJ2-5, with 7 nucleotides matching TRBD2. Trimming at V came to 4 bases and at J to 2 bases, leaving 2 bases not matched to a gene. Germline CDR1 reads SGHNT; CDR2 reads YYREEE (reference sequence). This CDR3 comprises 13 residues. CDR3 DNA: TGTGCCAGCAGCCCGGGGGGACAAGAGACCCAGTACTTC. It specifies CASSPGGQETQYF.

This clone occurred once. The CDR3 protein is CASSFQEGTEAFF. The CDR3 DNA sequence: TGTGCCAGCAGCTTTCAAGAGGGCACTGAAGCTTTCTTT. V gene TRBV7-9 combines with J gene TRBJ1-1; the D is unclear. V was trimmed by 3 bases and J by 4 bases, leaving 9 bases between them. The CDR3 totals 13 residues. The V gene's germline CDR1 is SEHNR and CDR2 FQNEAQ (reference sequence).

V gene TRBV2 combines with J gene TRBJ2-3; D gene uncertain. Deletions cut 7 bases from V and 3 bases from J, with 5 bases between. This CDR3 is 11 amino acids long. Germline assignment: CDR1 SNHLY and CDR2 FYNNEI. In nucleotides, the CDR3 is TGTGCCAGCACAGTTACAGATACGCAGTATTTT. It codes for CASTVTDTQYF.

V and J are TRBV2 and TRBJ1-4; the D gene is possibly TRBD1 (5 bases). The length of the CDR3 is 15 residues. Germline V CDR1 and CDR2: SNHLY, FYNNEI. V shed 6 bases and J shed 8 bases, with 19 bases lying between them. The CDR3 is CASRSTGFETEKLFF. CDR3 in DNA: TGTGCCAGCAGATCTACAGGCTTCGAGACCGAAAAACTGTTTTTT.

DNA for the CDR3: TGTGCCAGCAGCAACACAGGGACCGGGGAAGCCCAGCATTTT. It translates to CASSNTGTGEAQHF. The V and J genes are TRBV7-9 and TRBJ1-5; possible D gene TRBD1, 6 bases. V was clipped by 5 bases and J by 11 bases, with 19 bases between them. CDR1 SEHNR and CDR2 FQNEAQ come from the germline V gene (reference sequence). The CDR3 covers 14 residues.

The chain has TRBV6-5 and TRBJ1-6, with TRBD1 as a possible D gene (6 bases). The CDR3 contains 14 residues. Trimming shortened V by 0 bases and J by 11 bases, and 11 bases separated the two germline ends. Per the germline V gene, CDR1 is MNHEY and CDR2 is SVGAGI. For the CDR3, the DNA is TGTGCCAGCAGTTACTCGGACAGACGGACACCCCTCCACTTT. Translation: CASSYSDRRTPLHF.

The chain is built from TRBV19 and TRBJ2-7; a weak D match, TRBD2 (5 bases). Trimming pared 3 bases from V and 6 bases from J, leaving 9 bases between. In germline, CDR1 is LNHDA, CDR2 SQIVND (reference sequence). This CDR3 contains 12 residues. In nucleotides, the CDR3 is TGTGCCAGTAGTATCGGGGTGGGCGAGCAGTACTTC. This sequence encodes CASSIGVGEQYF.

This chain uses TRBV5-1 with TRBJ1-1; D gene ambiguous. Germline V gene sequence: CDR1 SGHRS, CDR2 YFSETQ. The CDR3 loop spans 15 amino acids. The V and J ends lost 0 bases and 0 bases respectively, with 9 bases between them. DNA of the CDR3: TGCGCCAGCAGCTTGGCCGCGACGATGAACACTGAAGCTTTCTTT. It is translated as CASSLAATMNTEAFF.

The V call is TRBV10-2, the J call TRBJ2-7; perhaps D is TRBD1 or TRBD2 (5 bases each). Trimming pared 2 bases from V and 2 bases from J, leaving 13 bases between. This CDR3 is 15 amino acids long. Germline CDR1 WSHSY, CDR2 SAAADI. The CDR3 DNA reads TGCGCCAGCAGTGAGCCCCGGGACCAGACCTACGAGCAGTACTTC. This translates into CASSEPRDQTYEQYF.

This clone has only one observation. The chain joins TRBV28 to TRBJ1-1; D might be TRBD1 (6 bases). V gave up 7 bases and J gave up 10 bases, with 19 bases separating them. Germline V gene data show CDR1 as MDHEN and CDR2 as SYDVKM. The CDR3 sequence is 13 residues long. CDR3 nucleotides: TGTGCCAGCATTCTAGGGGGGGGGAAGACAGCTTTCTTT. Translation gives CASILGGGKTAFF.

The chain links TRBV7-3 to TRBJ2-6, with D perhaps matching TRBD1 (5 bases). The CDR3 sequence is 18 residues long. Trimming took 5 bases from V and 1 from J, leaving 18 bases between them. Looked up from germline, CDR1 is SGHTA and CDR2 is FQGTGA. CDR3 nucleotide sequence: TGTGCCAGCAGCCCACGCAGGCAGGGATCGTCTGGGGCCAACGTCCTGACTTTC. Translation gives CASSPRRQGSSGANVLTF.

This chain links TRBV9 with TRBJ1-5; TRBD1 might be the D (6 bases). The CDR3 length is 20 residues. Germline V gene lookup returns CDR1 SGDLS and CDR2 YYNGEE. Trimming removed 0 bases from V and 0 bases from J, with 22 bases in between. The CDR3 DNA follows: TGTGCCAGCAGCGTAGAGAATCAGTACAGGGCGAGAAATAGCAATCAGCCCCAGCATTTT. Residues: CASSVENQYRARNSNQPQHF.

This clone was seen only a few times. CDR3 bases: TGTGCCAGCAGCTTAGGAGGGGCTCCGGTTGAAAAACTGTTTTTT. Amino acid sequence: CASSLGGAPVEKLFF. This sequence joins TRBV7-9 and TRBJ1-4; a weak D match, TRBD1 (5 bases). Germline lookup yields CDR1 SEHNR and CDR2 FQNEAQ (reference sequence). The CDR3 is 15 residues long. V shed 1 base and J shed 7 bases, with 13 bases lying between them.

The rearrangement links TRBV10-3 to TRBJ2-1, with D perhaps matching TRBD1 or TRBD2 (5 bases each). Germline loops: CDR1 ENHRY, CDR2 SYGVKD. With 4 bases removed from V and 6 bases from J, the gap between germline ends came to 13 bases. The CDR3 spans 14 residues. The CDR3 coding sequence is TGTGCCATCAGTGGATCGGGGCAGGGCAATGAGCAGTTCTTC. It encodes CAISGSGQGNEQFF.